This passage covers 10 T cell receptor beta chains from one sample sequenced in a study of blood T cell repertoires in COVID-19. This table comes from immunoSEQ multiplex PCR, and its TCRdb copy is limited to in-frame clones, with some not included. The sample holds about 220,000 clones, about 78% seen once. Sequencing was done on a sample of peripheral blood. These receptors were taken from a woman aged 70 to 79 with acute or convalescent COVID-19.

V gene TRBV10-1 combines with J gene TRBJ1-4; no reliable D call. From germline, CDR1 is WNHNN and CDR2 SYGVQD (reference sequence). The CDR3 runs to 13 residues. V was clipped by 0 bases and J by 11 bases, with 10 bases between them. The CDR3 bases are TGCGCCAGCAGTGAGTCGAGCGGGATGAAACTGTTTTTT. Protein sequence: CASSESSGMKLFF.

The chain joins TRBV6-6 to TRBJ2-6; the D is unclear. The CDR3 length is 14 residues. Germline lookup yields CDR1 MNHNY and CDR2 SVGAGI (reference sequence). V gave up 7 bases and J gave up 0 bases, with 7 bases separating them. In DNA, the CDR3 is TGTGCCAGCACAGGAAACTCTGGGGCCAACGTCCTGACTTTC. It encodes CASTGNSGANVLTF.

For the CDR3, the DNA is TGTGCCAGCAGCTACGGGACAGAATATTCACCCCTCCACTTT. Protein sequence: CASSYGTEYSPLHF. The V call is TRBV27, the J call TRBJ1-6; 7 nucleotides align to TRBD1. The CDR3 consists of 14 residues. From germline, CDR1 is MNHEY and CDR2 SMNVEV (reference sequence). J lost 8 bases, V lost 6 bases, and 7 bases had no gene match.

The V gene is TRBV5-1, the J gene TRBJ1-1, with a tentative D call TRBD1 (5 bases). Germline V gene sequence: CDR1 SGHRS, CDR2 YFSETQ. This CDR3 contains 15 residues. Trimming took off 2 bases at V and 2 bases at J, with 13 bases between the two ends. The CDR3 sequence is CASSLQSGTNTEAFF. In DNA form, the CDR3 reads TGCGCCAGCAGCTTACAATCGGGGACTAACACTGAAGCTTTCTTT. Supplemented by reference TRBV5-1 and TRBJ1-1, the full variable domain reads KAGVTQTPRYLIKTRGQQVTLSCSPISGHRSVSWYQQTPGQGLQFLFEYFSETQRNKGNFPGRFSGRQFSNSRSEMNVSTLELGDSALYLCASSLQSGTNTEAFFGQGTRLTVV.

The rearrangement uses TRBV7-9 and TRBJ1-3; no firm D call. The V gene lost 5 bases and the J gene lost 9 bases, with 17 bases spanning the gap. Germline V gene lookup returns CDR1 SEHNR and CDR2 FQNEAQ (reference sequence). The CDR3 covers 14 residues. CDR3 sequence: CASSLPSGRGTIYF. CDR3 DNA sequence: TGTGCCAGCAGCCTCCCGAGCGGGCGGGGCACCATATATTTT.

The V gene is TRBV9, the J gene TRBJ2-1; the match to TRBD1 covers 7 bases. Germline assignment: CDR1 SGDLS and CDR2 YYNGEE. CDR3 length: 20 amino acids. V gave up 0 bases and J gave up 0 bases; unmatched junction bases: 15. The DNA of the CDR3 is TGTGCCAGCAGCGTAGAGGGGGCGGCCTTAGGGCTAGCCTCCTACAATGAGCAGTTCTTC. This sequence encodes CASSVEGAALGLASYNEQFF.

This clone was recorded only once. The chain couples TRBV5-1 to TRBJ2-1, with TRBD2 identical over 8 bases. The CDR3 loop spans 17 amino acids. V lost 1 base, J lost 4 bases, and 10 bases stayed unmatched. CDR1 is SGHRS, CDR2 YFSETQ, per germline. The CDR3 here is CASSLNFGGASYNEQFF. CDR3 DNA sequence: TGCGCCAGCAGCTTGAATTTCGGGGGGGCCTCATACAATGAGCAGTTCTTC.

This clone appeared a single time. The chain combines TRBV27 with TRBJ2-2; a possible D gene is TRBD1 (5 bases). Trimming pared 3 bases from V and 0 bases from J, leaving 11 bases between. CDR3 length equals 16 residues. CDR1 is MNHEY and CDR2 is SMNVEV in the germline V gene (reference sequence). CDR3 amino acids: CASSLRQISNTGELFF. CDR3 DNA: TGTGCCAGCAGTTTGAGACAGATTTCGAACACCGGGGAGCTGTTTTTT.

DNA for the CDR3: TGTGCCAGCAGCCTAACAGGGCCATTAAATGAAAAACTGTTTTTT. Encoded protein: CASSLTGPLNEKLFF. The V call is TRBV5-6, the J call TRBJ1-4; D might be TRBD1 (6 bases). V was shortened by 4 bases and J by 5 bases, with 15 bases between the two germline ends. The CDR3 totals 15 residues. Per the germline V gene, CDR1 is SGHDT and CDR2 is YYEEEE.

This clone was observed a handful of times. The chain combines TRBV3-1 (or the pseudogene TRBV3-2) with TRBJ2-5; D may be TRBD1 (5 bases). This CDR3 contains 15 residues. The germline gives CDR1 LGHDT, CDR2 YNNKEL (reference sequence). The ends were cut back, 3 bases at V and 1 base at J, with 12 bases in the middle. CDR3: CASSQRQFVQETQYF. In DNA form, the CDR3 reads TGTGCCAGCAGCCAGCGACAGTTTGTCCAAGAGACCCAGTACTTC.